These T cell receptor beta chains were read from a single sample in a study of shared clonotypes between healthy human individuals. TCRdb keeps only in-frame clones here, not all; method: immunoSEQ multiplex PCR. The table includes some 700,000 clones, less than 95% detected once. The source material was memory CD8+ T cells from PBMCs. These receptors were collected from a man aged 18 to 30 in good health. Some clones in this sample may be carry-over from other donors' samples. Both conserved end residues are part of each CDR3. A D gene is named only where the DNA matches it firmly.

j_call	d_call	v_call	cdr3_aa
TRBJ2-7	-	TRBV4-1	CASRTRDTDYEQYF
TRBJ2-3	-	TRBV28	CASSSYTLGTDTQYF
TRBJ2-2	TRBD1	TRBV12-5	CASGLDRGLSTGELFF
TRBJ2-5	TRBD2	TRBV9	CASSVAASGVRYQETQYF
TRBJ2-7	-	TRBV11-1	CASSLDRIRSYEQYF
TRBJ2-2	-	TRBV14	CASSQGFAENTGELFF
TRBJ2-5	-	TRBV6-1	CASRKRGLTETQYF
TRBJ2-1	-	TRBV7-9	CASTGSRNNEQFF
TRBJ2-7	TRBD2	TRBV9	CASSVAGLGHEQYF
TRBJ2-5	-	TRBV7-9	CASRARAGGHWETQYF
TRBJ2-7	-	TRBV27	CASSLFPKVSYEQYF
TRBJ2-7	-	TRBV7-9	CASSPAGEQYF
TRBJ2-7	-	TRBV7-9	CASSGGTQLEQYF
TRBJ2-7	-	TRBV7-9	CASSRIVYEQYF
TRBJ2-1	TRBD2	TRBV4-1	CASSHGARLAGDNEQFF
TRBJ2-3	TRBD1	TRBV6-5	CASSYSRGQLGDTQYF
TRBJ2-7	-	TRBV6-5	CASSYSRGKNSYEQYF
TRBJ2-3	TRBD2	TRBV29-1	CSVVRTSGRAGLDTQYF
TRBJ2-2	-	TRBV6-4	CASSQTGAELNTGELFF
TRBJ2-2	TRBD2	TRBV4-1	CASSQGGLAGTGELFF
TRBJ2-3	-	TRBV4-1	CASSQDWGTDTQYF
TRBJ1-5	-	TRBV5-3	CARSPRTGNQPQHF
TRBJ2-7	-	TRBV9	CASSVSVLQSYEQYF
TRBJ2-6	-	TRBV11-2	CASSQEVQQSRANVLTF
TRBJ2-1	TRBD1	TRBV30	CAWSKQGPISFNEQFF
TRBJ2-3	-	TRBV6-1	CASSEARAGKPTDTQYF
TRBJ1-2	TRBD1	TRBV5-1	CASSLGDRGFYGYTF
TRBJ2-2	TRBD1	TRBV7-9	CASSHGGQGTTGELFF
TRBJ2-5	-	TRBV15	CATRGEQGGRVETQYF
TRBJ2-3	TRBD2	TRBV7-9	CASSYKTSGSLTDTQYF
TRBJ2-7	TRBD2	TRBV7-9	CASSPKAGAGAYEQYF
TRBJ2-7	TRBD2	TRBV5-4	CASSLKRERPYEQYF
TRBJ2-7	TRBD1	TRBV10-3	CAISLRQGANSYEQYF
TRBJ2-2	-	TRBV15	CATSRALGELFF
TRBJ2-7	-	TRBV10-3	CATLGTGGISYEQYF
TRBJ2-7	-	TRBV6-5	CASSSPVRGLYEQYF
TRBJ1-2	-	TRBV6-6	CASSDRTKDGYTF
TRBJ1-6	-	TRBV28	CASSWYNSPLHF
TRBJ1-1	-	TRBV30	CAWSVGGATEAFF
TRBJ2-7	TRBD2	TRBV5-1	CASSLELAGAYEQYF
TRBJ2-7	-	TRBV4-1	CASSQESAGRGEQYF
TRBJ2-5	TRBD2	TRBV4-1	CASSQGLAVAAQYF
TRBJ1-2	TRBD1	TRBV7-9	CASSLNVPDRVGGYTF
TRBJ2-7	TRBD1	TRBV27	CASSSKYRDRGTPGLVAYEQYF
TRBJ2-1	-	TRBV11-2	CASSLGAAPYNEQFF
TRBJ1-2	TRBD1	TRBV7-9	CASSVDRDPTF
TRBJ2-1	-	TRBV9	CASSGRAEQFF
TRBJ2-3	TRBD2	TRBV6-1	CASSEALAGGDTQYF
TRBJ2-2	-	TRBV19	CASRAGNTGELFF
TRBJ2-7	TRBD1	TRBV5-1	CASSLGQGSSYEQYF
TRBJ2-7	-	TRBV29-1	CSVGFPGEYEQYF
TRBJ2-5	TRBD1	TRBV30	CAWSRPDRVFVQETQYF
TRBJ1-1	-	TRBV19	CASSTRTQTWAFF